This entry is about one TCR beta chain. Researchers sorted participants into cohorts using their self-reported clinical history. Donors in Cohort 3 counted as recovered after two negative PCRs, clearance, or symptom resolution. The data belong to a study of blood T cell repertoires in COVID-19. Overall study: Samples representing acute and convalescent COVID-19 were sourced from the United States, Italy and Spain. T cells, B-cell-depleted T cells, or PBMCs supplied cDNA or gDNA.

Measured with immunoSEQ multiplex PCR; TCRdb has only the in-frame clones, and not every one. The data contain over 200,000 clones, around 90% of them singletons. The CDR3 consists of 11 residues. The germline V gene encodes CDR1 GTSNPN and CDR2 SVGIG (reference sequence). V shed 2 bases and J shed 5 bases, with 7 bases lying between them. V gene TRBV30 combines with J gene TRBJ2-7; no firm D call. The specimen sequenced was PBMCs or T cells enriched from blood (not recorded which). The source of this sequence is a man aged 25 to 45 who had recovered from COVID-19. The CDR3 sequence: CAWSKLDEQYF. DNA of the CDR3: TGTGCCTGGAGTAAGCTCGACGAGCAGTACTTC. Full variable domain (remainder filled in from reference TRBV30 and TRBJ2-7): SQTIHQWPATLVQPVGSPLSLECTVEGTSNPNLYWYRQAAGRGLQLLFYSVGIGQISSEVPQNLSASRPQDRQFILSSKKLLLSDSGFYLCAWSKLDEQYFGPGTRLTVT.